These 9 T cell receptor beta chains came from one sample sequenced in a study of T cells in women clearing cervical HPV infection. Here immunoSEQ multiplex PCR was the method, and the copy in TCRdb shows in-frame clones only, minus some. The sample holds 25,000 to 30,000 clones. Material for sequencing was blood buffy coat. The receptors originated from a woman between 18 and 70 years old with a cervical HPV16 infection that either progressed to CIN3+ or cleared (not recorded which).

By frequency, this clone is medium-sized. The read gets to within 3 residues of the CDR3 end, and the germline J gene fills in the rest. The same CDR3 arises from other DNA sequences in this sample as well. The gene calls are TRBV11-2 and TRBJ1-1; D is uncertain. There are 15 residues in the CDR3. Germline CDR1 is SGHAT and CDR2 is FQNNGV. V shed 0 bases and J shed 4 bases, with 12 bases lying between them. The CDR3 bases that were read are TGTGCCAGCAGCTTAGACCGCGGGCTGACCACTGAA. It is translated as CASSLDRGLTTE. The entire CDR3 reads CASSLDRGLTTEAFF.

Comment on this clone: Read data end 3 residues before the CDR3 end; the end is taken from the germline J gene. The chain has TRBV19 and TRBJ2-3; D possibly corresponds to TRBD1 (5 bases). Germline assignment: CDR1 LNHDA and CDR2 SQIVND (reference sequence). The CDR3 contains 17 residues. The part of the CDR3 DNA that was read is TGTGCCAGTAGTATAGATACAGCAGGGCTGGGAAATCAGCCG. Translated, it gives CASSIDTAGLGNQP. The complete CDR3 sequence is CASSIDTAGLGNQPQYF.

Points on this clone: The observed sequence ends 3 residues before the CDR3 terminus, with the missing tail filled in from the germline J gene. The chain recombines TRBV5-4 with TRBJ2-7, with a weak D call TRBD2 (5 bases). The CDR3 contains 13 residues. The germline CDR1 and CDR2 sequences are SGHNT and YYREEE (reference sequence). Trimming removed 4 bases from V and 3 bases from J, with 11 bases in between. CDR3 bases read: TGTGCCAGCAGCCTACCCGGACTCTACGAG. Protein product: CASSLPGLYE. The whole CDR3 is CASSLPGLYEQYF.

The CDR3 loop reads CAISDPGVNTEAFF. The DNA read from the CDR3 is TGTGCCATCAGTGATCCAGGGGTGAACACTGAA. This chain uses TRBV10-3 with TRBJ1-1, with a possible D match to TRBD1 (6 bases). The read halts 3 residues ahead of the CDR3 end, with the missing end drawn from the germline J gene. The CDR3 sequence is 14 residues long. The germline V gene has CDR1 ENHRY and CDR2 SYGVKD. Trimming took 3 bases from V and 0 from J, leaving 8 bases between them.

Points on this clone: The read gets to within 3 residues of the CDR3 end, and the germline J gene fills in the rest. The rearrangement links TRBV19 to TRBJ1-4, with a tentative D call TRBD1 (5 bases). CDR3 length equals 16 residues. Germline CDR1 LNHDA, CDR2 SQIVND (reference sequence). The CDR3 spells CASSSGRITGANVLFF. The DNA read from the CDR3 is TGTGCCAGTAGTTCCGGACGAATCACTGGGGCCAACGTA.

In regard to this clone: The read terminates 3 residues before the CDR3 end, so the remaining end is supplied by the germline J gene. The V gene is TRBV28, the J gene TRBJ2-3; 8 nucleotides line up with TRBD2. J gave up 5 bases and V 3 bases, and 10 bases lay outside the gene matches. The CDR3 is 16 amino acids. The V gene's germline CDR1 is MDHEN and CDR2 SYDVKM. The part of the CDR3 DNA that was read is TGTGCCAGCAGTTTCAGTTTTGGGAGCGGGAGAGATACG. Its translation is CASSFSFGSGRDT. The CDR3 in full is CASSFSFGSGRDTQYF.

Partial CDR3 DNA: TGCAGTGCTAGAGAGGGAGAGGGGGCAGGGGCGCTGCAAGAGACG. Its translation: CSAREGEGAGALQET. The complete CDR3 reads CSAREGEGAGALQETQYF. V is TRBV20-1 and J is TRBJ2-3, with 7 bases aligning to TRBD1. The DNA ends 3 residues before the CDR3 does, and the rest of the CDR3 is filled in from the germline J gene. CDR1 is DFQATT, CDR2 SNEGSKA, per germline (reference sequence). This CDR3 comprises 18 residues.

Turning to this clone: The missing CDR3 end, 3 residues past where the read stops, is filled in from the germline J gene. The V call is TRBV19, the J call TRBJ2-7; tentative D call: TRBD2 (5 bases). CDR1 is LNHDA and CDR2 is SQIVND in the germline V gene (reference sequence). This CDR3 spans 15 amino acids. V dropped 4 bases and J dropped 6 bases, with 19 bases sitting between them. CDR3 in amino acids: CASSRLSEEGREQYF. The DNA read from the CDR3 is TGTGCCAGTAGTAGGTTATCGGAAGAGGGTCGCGAG.

As for this clone: The read halts 3 residues ahead of the CDR3 end, with the missing end drawn from the germline J gene. The rearrangement joins TRBV19 to TRBJ2-2; 7 bases agree with TRBD2. The CDR3 loop spans 15 amino acids. The V gene's germline CDR1 is LNHDA and CDR2 SQIVND (reference sequence). CDR3 bases read: TGTGCCAGTAGTATAAGGGGAGGGACTAATGAAAAG. Protein product: CASSIRGGTNEK. In full, the CDR3 reads CASSIRGGTNEKLFF.